Listed below are T cell receptor beta chains from one sample, sequenced in a study of tumor-infiltrating lymphocytes in primary liver carcinoma. TCRdb processed the multiplex PCR reads anew with MiXCR; each CDR3 protein has one entry. Of roughly 78,000 distinct CDR3 sequences listed, over 55% were seen once; the top ten hold about 13%. The sequencing input was liver tumor tissue from sampling region 4. The origin of the receptors is an older woman with primary liver carcinoma and hepatitis B virus infection. CDR3s leave out the opening cysteine and the closing phenylalanine or tryptophan.

j_call v_call cdr3_aa
TRBJ2-7 TRBV4-2 AGSQDPTGGYEQY
TRBJ2-7 TRBV4-1 ASRQGGQGYYEQY
TRBJ2-4 TRBV6-6 TSKKGLVGAKNIQY
TRBJ1-1 TRBV19 TSSVGTGFYRVEAF
TRBJ1-2 TRBV29-1 SVARVSGYI
TRBJ2-7 TRBV11-2 ASTSHLGQIYEQY
TRBJ2-7 TRBV10-3 AIGEGREPYELY
TRBJ2-1 TRBV4-2 ASSQGTGVNEQF
TRBJ2-6 TRBV12-3/TRBV12-4 ASSERESGTNILT
TRBJ2-1 TRBV6-4 ASSEGEAGDEHF
TRBJ2-1 TRBV6-2/TRBV6-3 SSSYNGDGQF
TRBJ2-1 TRBV11-1 ASCLGSSGKPEQF
TRBJ2-2 TRBV11-2 PSTDVAGDLL
TRBJ2-1 TRBV6-1 VSSLRTSGTKLTSYNEQF
TRBJ1-4 TRBV10-2 ASSEKTPRGKLF
TRBJ2-3 TRBV5-3 ARSLATEEILTDTRY
TRBJ2-3 TRBV5-4 ASSLGPSGTDTDTQY
TRBJ1-2 TRBV4-2 ASSGGQGGNGYT